The 29 T cell receptor beta chains below were found in one sample sequenced in a study of Graves' ophthalmopathy and Graves' hyperthyroidism. Amplification from RNA transcripts yielded the TCR beta CDR3 regions. The first-round RT-PCR employed HTBI primers together with the Qiagen OneStep RT-PCR kit. A multiplex PCR was then performed as the second round. Each CDR3 protein gets one entry after TCRdb re-called the multiplex PCR reads with MiXCR. The table lists 650,000 to 900,000 distinct CDR3 sequences, around 40% of them singletons. Sample: peripheral blood. The source of these receptors is an adult man with Graves' ophthalmopathy.

This clonotype was observed at least ten times. The chain combines TRBV10-3 with TRBJ1-4, with D tentatively TRBD1 (6 bases). Germline loops: CDR1 ENHRY, CDR2 SYGVKD. CDR3 length: 14 amino acids. Trimming removed 2 bases from V and 7 bases from J, with 11 bases in between. CDR3 sequence: CAISERDTAEKLFF. The CDR3 DNA is TGTGCCATCAGTGAGCGGGACACGGCTGAAAAACTGTTTTTT.

The V and J genes are TRBV19 and TRBJ1-6; 10 bases are shared with TRBD1. CDR3 size: 16 residues. The V gene end was trimmed by 5 bases and the J gene end by 8 bases; junction bases not matched to a gene: 9. Germline loops: CDR1 LNHDA, CDR2 SQIVND (reference sequence). CDR3: CASSLRDRGIDSPLHF. The CDR3 DNA is TGTGCCAGTAGTCTACGGGACAGGGGTATTGATTCACCCCTCCACTTT.

To note about this clonotype: The junction does not match germline at one end; this may be a read error. V and J are TRBV10-3 and TRBJ1-5, with D tentatively TRBD1 (6 bases). The CDR3 runs to 17 residues. Germline V gene lookup returns CDR1 ENHRY and CDR2 SYGVKD. For the CDR3, the DNA is TGTGCCAGCAGTTACACGCAACAGGGTCGAGGCAATCAGCCCCAGCATTTT. Encoded protein: CASSYTQQGRGNQPQHF.

The sample holds many counts of this clonotype. The rearrangement joins TRBV10-3 to TRBJ2-6; D uncertain. Germline V gene lookup returns CDR1 ENHRY and CDR2 SYGVKD. With 3 bases removed from V and 1 base from J, the gap between germline ends came to 10 bases. The CDR3 length is 16 residues. Here the CDR3 reads CAISDLRVSGANVLTF. The DNA of the CDR3 is TGTGCCATCAGTGATTTAAGAGTTTCTGGGGCCAACGTCCTGACTTTC.

This clonotype was recorded a few times. The V and J genes are TRBV6-1 and TRBJ1-1, with D perhaps TRBD1 (5 bases). Trimming took off 5 bases at V and 1 base at J, with 14 bases between the two ends. Germline values: CDR1 MNHNS, CDR2 SASEGT. The CDR3 spans 15 residues. The CDR3 here is CASSYGKRGNTEAFF. CDR3 coding DNA: TGTGCCAGCAGTTATGGAAAAAGGGGGAACACTGAAGCTTTCTTT.

The chain joins TRBV5-4 to TRBJ1-4; no clear D gene. The CDR3 sequence is 13 residues long. Germline V gives CDR1 SGHNT, CDR2 YYREEE (reference sequence). V was pared by 2 bases and J by 3 bases, with 5 bases between. The CDR3 here is CASSFDPNEKLFF. The CDR3 DNA sequence: TGTGCCAGCAGCTTTGACCCTAATGAAAAACTGTTTTTT.

In this sample, this clonotype turned up many times. The chain carries TRBV29-1 and TRBJ2-7; 7 bases line up with TRBD1. V lost 6 bases, J lost 6 bases, and 5 bases stayed unmatched. The CDR3 length is 11 residues. Germline loops: CDR1 SQVTM, CDR2 ANQGSEA. The CDR3 sequence is CSVGTALEQYF. The CDR3 coding sequence is TGCAGCGTGGGGACAGCCCTCGAGCAGTACTTC.

The chain has TRBV2 and TRBJ1-3, with 7 bases fitting TRBD1. With 4 bases clipped from V and 2 bases from J, the junction kept 5 bases outside the gene matches. The CDR3 extends over 15 amino acids. Germline CDR1 and CDR2: SNHLY and FYNNEI. CDR3 DNA sequence: TGTGCCAGCAGTGGATCCACAGGGGCTGGAAACACCATATATTTT. Translating gives CASSGSTGAGNTIYF.

The table lists this clonotype with a few counts. This chain uses TRBV4-3 with TRBJ1-5; TRBD1 might be the D (6 bases). Looked up from germline, CDR1 is LGHNA and CDR2 is YSLEER. The CDR3 contains 14 residues. The V end lost 4 bases, the J end lost 3 bases, and 10 bases lay between the germline ends. The CDR3 sequence is CASSPTGYNQPQHF. The CDR3 DNA follows: TGCGCCAGCAGCCCAACAGGGTACAATCAGCCCCAGCATTTT.

The chain employs TRBV7-8 and TRBJ1-1; 7 nucleotides align to TRBD1. Germline V gene lookup returns CDR1 SGHVS and CDR2 FQNEAQ. The junction had 8 bases not matched to a gene; V was cut back by 3 bases and J by 1 base. The CDR3 contains 16 residues. The CDR3 spells CASSLHQGDGNTEAFF. The CDR3 DNA reads TGTGCCAGCAGCTTGCACCAGGGGGATGGGAACACTGAAGCTTTCTTT.

The chain has TRBV29-1 and TRBJ2-3, with D perhaps TRBD1 (7 bases). With 3 bases removed from V and 0 bases from J, the gap between germline ends came to 19 bases. CDR3 length equals 17 residues. The germline V gene encodes CDR1 SQVTM and CDR2 ANQGSEA. The CDR3 loop reads CSVEGGVEGASTDTQYF. CDR3 in DNA: TGCAGCGTTGAGGGGGGAGTCGAGGGGGCTAGCACAGATACGCAGTATTTT.

The chain has TRBV10-3 and TRBJ1-2; D gene ambiguous. Germline V gene lookup returns CDR1 ENHRY and CDR2 SYGVKD. CDR3 length: 11 amino acids. The germline V and J ends were trimmed by 7 bases and 6 bases, with 9 bases remaining between them. The CDR3 coding sequence is TGTGCCATCAACAGTGAGGATGGCTACACCTTC. The encoded protein is CAINSEDGYTF.

This clonotype was observed many times. The rearrangement joins TRBV25-1 to TRBJ2-7; D may match TRBD1 or TRBD2 (5 bases each). V lost 6 bases and J lost 7, with 13 bases in between. This CDR3 is built from 12 residues. Germline loops: CDR1 MGHDK, CDR2 SYGVNS. CDR3 sequence: CASRGTTQEQYF. CDR3 DNA: TGTGCCAGCAGGGGGACGACGCAGGAGCAGTACTTC.

This clonotype appeared many times. The chain couples TRBV19 to TRBJ2-7; 10 bases map to TRBD2. The J segment lost 6 bases and the V segment lost 3 bases, leaving 8 bases of the junction unmatched. The germline CDR1 and CDR2 sequences are LNHDA and SQIVND (reference sequence). This CDR3 region has 15 residues. For the CDR3, the DNA is TGTGCCAGTAGTATTGGAACTAGCGGGAAGGGCGAGCAGTACTTC. Translation gives CASSIGTSGKGEQYF.

The sample holds many counts of this clonotype. The chain recombines TRBV19 with TRBJ2-6; D is unclear. V was trimmed by 9 bases and J by 2 bases, leaving 8 bases between them. Germline-derived CDR1 and CDR2 are LNHDA and SQIVND (reference sequence). The CDR3 is 13 residues long. This CDR3 is CASSVTGANVLTF. The DNA for the CDR3 is TGTGCCAGCAGTGTCACTGGGGCCAACGTCCTGACTTTC.

This clonotype was seen ten or more times. V and J are TRBV7-8 and TRBJ2-5; D gene ambiguous. The germline V and J ends were trimmed by 0 bases and 5 bases, with 10 bases remaining between them. The CDR3 has 14 amino acids. CDR1 and CDR2 (germline): SGHVS, FQNEAQ. The CDR3 is CASSLALERETQYF. DNA of the CDR3: TGTGCCAGCAGCTTAGCGCTAGAACGGGAGACCCAGTACTTC.

J is TRBJ1-5 and V is TRBV6-2 or TRBV6-3, with D possibly being TRBD1 (5 bases). The CDR3 consists of 16 residues. In germline, CDR1 is MNHEY, CDR2 SVGEGT. V lost 5 bases and J 4 bases, leaving 18 bases between the germline ends. The CDR3 sequence is CASSPNPTDQNQPQHF. In DNA, the CDR3 is TGTGCCAGCAGTCCAAATCCGACAGATCAAAATCAGCCCCAGCATTTT.

The chain joins TRBV11-2 to TRBJ1-3, with D perhaps matching TRBD1 (6 bases). The germline CDR1 and CDR2 sequences are SGHAT and FQNNGV. CDR3 length equals 15 residues. V was trimmed by 6 bases and J by 0 bases, leaving 12 bases between them. This CDR3 reads CASRPGHSSGNTIYF. The CDR3, as DNA: TGTGCCAGCAGACCGGGACACAGCTCTGGAAACACCATATATTTT. The entire variable domain, with the rest obtained from reference TRBV11-2 and TRBJ1-3, is as follows: EAGVAQSPRYKIIEKRQSVAFWCNPISGHATLYWYQQILGQGPKLLIQFQNNGVVDDSQLPKDRFSAERLKGVDSTLKIQPAKLEDSAVYLCASRPGHSSGNTIYFGEGSWLTVV.

V and J are TRBV2 and TRBJ1-5; D possibly corresponds to TRBD1 (6 bases). The ends were cut back, 2 bases at V and 12 bases at J, with 14 bases in the middle. The CDR3 is 13 residues long. The germline V gene has CDR1 SNHLY and CDR2 FYNNEI. This CDR3 is CASSERGGPIQHF. CDR3 bases: TGTGCCAGCAGTGAACGCGGGGGGCCGATCCAGCATTTT.

There are many counts of this clonotype. This chain connects TRBV7-9 to TRBJ1-6; 9 bases are shared with TRBD1. There are 16 residues in the CDR3. Germline loops: CDR1 SEHNR, CDR2 FQNEAQ (reference sequence). The junction had 8 bases not matched to a gene; V was cut back by 1 base and J by 10 bases. As DNA, the CDR3 is TGTGCCAGCAGCTTAGTGGGACAGGGATTGCGGTCACCCCTCCACTTT. It specifies CASSLVGQGLRSPLHF. Supplemented by reference TRBV7-9 and TRBJ1-6, the full variable domain reads DTGVSQNPRHKITKRGQNVTFRCDPISEHNRLYWYRQTLGQGPEFLTYFQNEAQLEKSRLLSDRFSAERPKGSFSTLEIQRTEQGDSAMYLCASSLVGQGLRSPLHFGNGTRLTVT.

The rearrangement joins TRBV7-9 to TRBJ2-3, with TRBD2 matching over 9 bases. V dropped 5 bases and J dropped 5; count of bases not matched to a gene: 11. Germline-derived CDR1 and CDR2 are SEHNR and FQNEAQ (reference sequence). The CDR3 totals 16 residues. The CDR3, as DNA: TGTGCCAGCAGCAAGAGGGGCGGGGGGGCTGGAGATACGCAGTATTTT. Encoded protein: CASSKRGGGAGDTQYF. Complete variable domain (other parts from reference TRBV7-9 and TRBJ2-3): DTGVSQNPRHKITKRGQNVTFRCDPISEHNRLYWYRQTLGQGPEFLTYFQNEAQLEKSRLLSDRFSAERPKGSFSTLEIQRTEQGDSAMYLCASSKRGGGAGDTQYFGPGTRLTVL.

This clonotype was counted only a few times. V usage is TRBV11-2 and J usage is TRBJ2-6; D is unclear. The germline V and J ends were trimmed by 0 bases and 0 bases, with 15 bases remaining between them. From germline, CDR1 is SGHAT and CDR2 FQNNGV. There are 19 residues in the CDR3. The CDR3 bases are TGTGCCAGCAGCTTAGATCCTCCTTATGCCCTCTCTGGGGCCAACGTCCTGACTTTC. It codes for CASSLDPPYALSGANVLTF.

This clonotype was seen a few times. The genes are TRBV3-1 and TRBJ1-1; no firm D call. The CDR3 contains 15 residues. Trimming removed 4 bases from V and 3 bases from J, with 15 bases in between. Germline CDR1 reads LGHDT; CDR2 reads YNNKEL (reference sequence). The CDR3 region has the DNA TGTGCCAGCAGCCCGGACGGACGGGAGGACACTGAAGCTTTCTTT. It translates to CASSPDGREDTEAFF. Using reference TRBV3-1 and TRBJ1-1 for the parts outside the CDR3, the full variable domain is DTAVSQTPKYLVTQMGNDKSIKCEQNLGHDTMYWYKQDSKKFLKIMFSYNNKELIINETVPNRFSPKSPDKAHLNLHINSLELGDSAVYFCASSPDGREDTEAFFGQGTRLTVV.

The genes are TRBV9 and TRBJ1-2, with TRBD1 identical over 8 bases. Germline CDR1 SGDLS, CDR2 YYNGEE. The CDR3 length is 13 residues. Trimming cost V 4 bases and J 8 bases; bases outside gene matches: 7. DNA of the CDR3: TGTGCCAGCAGCCCGAAGACAGGGGTCGGCTACACCTTC. Amino acids: CASSPKTGVGYTF.

The CDR3, as DNA: TGCAGCGGCGAGGTGGGGCAGGCCTGCTTTTTT. Translation gives CSGEVGQACFF. This chain joins TRBV29-1 and TRBJ1-4, with D possibly matching TRBD1 (5 bases). The germline V gene encodes CDR1 SQVTM and CDR2 ANQGSEA. There are 11 residues in the CDR3. V lost 7 bases and J lost 17, with 20 bases in between.

On this clonotype itself: This clone may be a read error of a much larger clone one base away. The J gene is TRBJ2-5, the V gene TRBV7-9; D might be TRBD2 (6 bases). Deletions cut 5 bases from V and 7 bases from J, with 17 bases between. CDR1 is SEHNR and CDR2 is FQNEAQ in the germline V gene (reference sequence). The CDR3 loop spans 14 amino acids. DNA for the CDR3: TGTGCCAGCAGCGTCGCAGGGACTCGGGGGACCCAGTACTTC. It encodes CASSVAGTRGTQYF.

This sequence joins TRBV29-1 and TRBJ2-7; tentatively, D is TRBD2 (6 bases). CDR1 SQVTM and CDR2 ANQGSEA come from the germline V gene. Trimming removed 1 base at V and 7 bases at J, with 23 bases between. The CDR3 is 16 amino acids. As DNA, the CDR3 is TGCAGCGTTGAAGTGAGTGGGGGGTCGAACACCGGGGAGCAGTACTTC. Amino acid sequence: CSVEVSGGSNTGEQYF.

This clonotype was detected a few times. The rearrangement links TRBV24-1 to TRBJ2-7; TRBD1 is a possible D gene (5 bases). This CDR3 has 16 residues. V gave up 2 bases and J gave up 2 bases, with 15 bases separating them. In germline, CDR1 is KGHDR, CDR2 SFDVKD. CDR3 protein: CATSDSSGNHAYEQYF. CDR3 sequence (DNA): TGTGCCACCAGTGATTCTTCAGGGAATCACGCCTACGAGCAGTACTTC.

Worth noting for this clonotype: The junction does not match germline at one end; this may be a read error. This sequence joins TRBV10-3 and TRBJ2-7, with 8 bases fitting TRBD2. This CDR3 region has 14 residues. Per the germline V gene, CDR1 is ENHRY and CDR2 is SYGVKD. CDR3 residues: CAAGLAGGSYGQYF. CDR3 DNA: TGTGCCGCGGGGCTAGCGGGCGGCTCCTACGGGCAGTACTTC.